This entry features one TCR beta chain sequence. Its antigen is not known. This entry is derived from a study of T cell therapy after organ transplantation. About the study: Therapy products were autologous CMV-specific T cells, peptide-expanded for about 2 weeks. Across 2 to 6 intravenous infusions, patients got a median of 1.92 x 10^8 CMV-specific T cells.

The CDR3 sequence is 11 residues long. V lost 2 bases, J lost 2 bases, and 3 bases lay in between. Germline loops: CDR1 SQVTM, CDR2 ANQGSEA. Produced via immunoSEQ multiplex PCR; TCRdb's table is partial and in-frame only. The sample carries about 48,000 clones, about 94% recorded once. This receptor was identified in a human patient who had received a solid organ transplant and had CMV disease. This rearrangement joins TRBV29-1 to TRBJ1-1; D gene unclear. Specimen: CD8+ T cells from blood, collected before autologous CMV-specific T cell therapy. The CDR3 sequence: CSVERNTEAFF. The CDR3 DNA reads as TGCAGCGTTGAAAGAAACACTGAAGCTTTCTTT.